This record covers a single T cell receptor (beta chain). Its antigen is unknown. There are 13 residues in the CDR3. From germline, CDR1 is SGDLS and CDR2 YYNGEE. Trimming took 3 bases from V and 0 from J, leaving 5 bases between them. The donors were members of the validation cohort comprising over a hundred subjects, separate from the roughly 700-subject first cohort. The sample is drawn from a study of cytomegalovirus exposure and HLA in healthy donors. Regarding the study as a whole: The investigators catalogued 150 to 200 TCR beta chains as cytomegalovirus-associated. Reported performance of the classifier showed diagnosis of cytomegalovirus status with high specificity and sensitivity. Rare TCR sequences predominated, though certain public TCRs were found in many donors.

Sequenced by immunoSEQ multiplex PCR; TCRdb stores in-frame clones only, minus some. The sample includes some 140,000 clones, approximately 84% of them seen just once. The chain links TRBV9 to TRBJ2-3, with D perhaps matching TRBD1 (5 bases). The material sequenced was PBMCs. The receptor comes from a man aged 30 to 45 in good health and CMV-seropositive. CDR3 coding DNA: TGTGCCAGCAGCGCAGGGAGCACAGATACGCAGTATTTT. Protein sequence: CASSAGSTDTQYF. Looking up the rest from reference TRBV9 and TRBJ2-3 gives the full variable domain: DSGVTQTPKHLITATGQRVTLRCSPRSGDLSVYWYQQSLDQGLQFLIQYYNGEERAKGNILERFSAQQFPDLHSELNLSSLELGDSALYFCASSAGSTDTQYFGPGTRLTVL.